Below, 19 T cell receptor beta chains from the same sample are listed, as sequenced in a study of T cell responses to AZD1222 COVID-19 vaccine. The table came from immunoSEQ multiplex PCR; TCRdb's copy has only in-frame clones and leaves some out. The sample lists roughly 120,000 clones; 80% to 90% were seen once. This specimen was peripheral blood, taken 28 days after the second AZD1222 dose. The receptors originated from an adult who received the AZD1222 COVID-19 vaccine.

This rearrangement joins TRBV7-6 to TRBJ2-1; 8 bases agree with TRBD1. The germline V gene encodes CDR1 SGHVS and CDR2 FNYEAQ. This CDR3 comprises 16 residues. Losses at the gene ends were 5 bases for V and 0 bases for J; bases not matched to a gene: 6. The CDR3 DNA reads TGTGCCAGCAGCCCGGACAGGGCGAGCTCCTACAATGAGCAGTTCTTC. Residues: CASSPDRASSYNEQFF.

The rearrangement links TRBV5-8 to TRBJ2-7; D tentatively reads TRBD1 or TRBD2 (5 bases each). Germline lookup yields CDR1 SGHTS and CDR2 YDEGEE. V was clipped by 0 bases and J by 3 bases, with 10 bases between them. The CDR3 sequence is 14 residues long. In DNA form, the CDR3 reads TGTGCCAGCAGCTTGGGGGACGTCGGCTACGAGCAGTACTTC. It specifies CASSLGDVGYEQYF.

The CDR3 coding sequence is TGCGCCAGCAGCCAAGTAGGAGACAGGGAAGAGACCCAGTACTTC. It codes for CASSQVGDREETQYF. The chain employs TRBV4-1 and TRBJ2-5, with 7 bases fitting TRBD1. The ends lost 1 base at V and 3 bases at J; junction bases unmatched: 5. The CDR3 has 15 amino acids. Per the germline V gene, CDR1 is MGHRA and CDR2 is YSYEKL.

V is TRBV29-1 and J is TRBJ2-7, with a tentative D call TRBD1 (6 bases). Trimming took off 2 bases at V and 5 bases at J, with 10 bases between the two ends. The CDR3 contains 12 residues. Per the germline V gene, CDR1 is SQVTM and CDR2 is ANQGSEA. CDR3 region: CSVERPGDEQYF. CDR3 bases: TGCAGCGTTGAACGCCCAGGGGACGAGCAGTACTTC.

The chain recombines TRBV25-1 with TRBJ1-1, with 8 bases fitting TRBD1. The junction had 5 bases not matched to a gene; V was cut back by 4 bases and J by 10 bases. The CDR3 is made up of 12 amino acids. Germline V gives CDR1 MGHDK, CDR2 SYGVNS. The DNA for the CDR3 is TGTGCCAGCAGTGTACAGGGGGGGGCAGCTTTCTTT. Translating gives CASSVQGGAAFF. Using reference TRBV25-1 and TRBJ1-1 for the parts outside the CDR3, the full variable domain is EADIYQTPRYLVIGTGKKITLECSQTMGHDKMYWYQQDPGMELHLIHYSYGVNSTEKGDLSSESTVSRIRTEHFPLTLESARPSHTSQYLCASSVQGGAAFFGQGTRLTVV.

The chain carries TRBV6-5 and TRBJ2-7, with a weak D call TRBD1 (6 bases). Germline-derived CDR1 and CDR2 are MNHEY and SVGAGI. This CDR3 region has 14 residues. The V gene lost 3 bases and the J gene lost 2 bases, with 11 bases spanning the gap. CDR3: CASSYEDRPYEQYF. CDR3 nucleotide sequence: TGTGCCAGCAGTTATGAGGACAGACCCTACGAGCAGTACTTC.

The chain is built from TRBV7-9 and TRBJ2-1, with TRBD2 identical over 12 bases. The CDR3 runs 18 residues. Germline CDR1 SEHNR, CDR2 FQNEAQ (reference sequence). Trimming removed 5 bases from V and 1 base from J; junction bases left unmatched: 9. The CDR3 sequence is CASSPTSGSIPSYNEQFF. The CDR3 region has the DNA TGTGCCAGCAGCCCGACTAGCGGGAGTATTCCTTCCTACAATGAGCAGTTCTTC. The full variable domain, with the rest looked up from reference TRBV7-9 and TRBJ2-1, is DTGVSQNPRHKITKRGQNVTFRCDPISEHNRLYWYRQTLGQGPEFLTYFQNEAQLEKSRLLSDRFSAERPKGSFSTLEIQRTEQGDSAMYLCASSPTSGSIPSYNEQFFGPGTRLTVL.

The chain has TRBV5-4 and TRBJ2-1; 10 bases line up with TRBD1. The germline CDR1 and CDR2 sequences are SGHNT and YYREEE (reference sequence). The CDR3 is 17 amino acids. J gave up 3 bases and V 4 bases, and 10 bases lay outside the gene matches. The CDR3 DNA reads TGTGCCAGCAGCCGGGGTGACAGGGGGCAAGGCTACAATGAGCAGTTCTTC. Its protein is CASSRGDRGQGYNEQFF.

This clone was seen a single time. Here the CDR3 DNA reads TGTGCCTGGAGTCCCGCAGAAAAGGGGAAGAACACTGAAGCTTTCTTT. This encodes CAWSPAEKGKNTEAFF. The rearrangement links TRBV30 to TRBJ1-1; perhaps TRBD1 as D (5 bases). Trimming cost V 2 bases and J 1 base, with 17 bases left between them. The length of the CDR3 is 16 residues. From germline, CDR1 is GTSNPN and CDR2 SVGIG (reference sequence).

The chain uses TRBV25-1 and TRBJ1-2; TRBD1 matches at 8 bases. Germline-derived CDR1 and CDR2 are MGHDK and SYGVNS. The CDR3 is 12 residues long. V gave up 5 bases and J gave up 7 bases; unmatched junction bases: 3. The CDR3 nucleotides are TGTGCCAGCAGTCAGGACAGGGTTGGCTACACCTTC. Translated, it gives CASSQDRVGYTF.

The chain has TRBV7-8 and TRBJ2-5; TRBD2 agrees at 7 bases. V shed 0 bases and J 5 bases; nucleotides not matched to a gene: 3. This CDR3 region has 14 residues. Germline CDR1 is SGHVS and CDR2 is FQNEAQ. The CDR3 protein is CASSLAAGRETQYF. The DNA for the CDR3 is TGTGCCAGCAGCTTAGCAGCGGGGAGGGAGACCCAGTACTTC.

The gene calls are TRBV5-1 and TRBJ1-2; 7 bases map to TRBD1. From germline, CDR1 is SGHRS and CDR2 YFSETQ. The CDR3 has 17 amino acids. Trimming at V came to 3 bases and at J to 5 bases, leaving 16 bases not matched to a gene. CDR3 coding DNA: TGCGCCAGCAGCTGGACCGGGACAGAGGGGAAAATTTATGGCTACACCTTC. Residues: CASSWTGTEGKIYGYTF.

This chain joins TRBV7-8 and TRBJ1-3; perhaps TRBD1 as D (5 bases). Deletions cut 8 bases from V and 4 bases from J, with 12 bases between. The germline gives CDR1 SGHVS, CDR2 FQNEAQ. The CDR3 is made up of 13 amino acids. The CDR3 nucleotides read TGTGCCAGCCGGCAGGGTCACGGAAACACCATATATTTT. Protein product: CASRQGHGNTIYF.

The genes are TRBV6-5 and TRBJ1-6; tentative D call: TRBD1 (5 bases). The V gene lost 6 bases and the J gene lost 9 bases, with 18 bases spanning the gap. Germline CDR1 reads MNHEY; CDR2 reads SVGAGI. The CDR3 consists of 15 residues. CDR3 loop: CASRSRGGFGSPLHF. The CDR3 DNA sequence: TGTGCCAGCAGGTCTCGCGGGGGATTTGGTTCACCCCTCCACTTT.

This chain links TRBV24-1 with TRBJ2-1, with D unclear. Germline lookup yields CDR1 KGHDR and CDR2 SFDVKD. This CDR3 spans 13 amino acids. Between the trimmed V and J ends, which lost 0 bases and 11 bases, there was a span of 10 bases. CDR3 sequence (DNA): TGTGCCACCAGTGATTTGACGGGCGTAAAGCAGTTCTTC. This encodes CATSDLTGVKQFF.

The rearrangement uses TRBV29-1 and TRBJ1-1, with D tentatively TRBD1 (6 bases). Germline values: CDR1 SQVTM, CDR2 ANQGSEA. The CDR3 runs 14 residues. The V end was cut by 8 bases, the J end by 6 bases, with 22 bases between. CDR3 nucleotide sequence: TGCAGCTTCACCAACAGGGCAATTCAGGCTGAAGCTTTCTTT. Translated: CSFTNRAIQAEAFF.

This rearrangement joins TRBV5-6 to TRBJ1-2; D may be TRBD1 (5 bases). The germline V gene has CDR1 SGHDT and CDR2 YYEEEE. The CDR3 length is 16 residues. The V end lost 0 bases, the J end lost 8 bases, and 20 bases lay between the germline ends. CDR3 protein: CASSLGDGKFLGGYTF. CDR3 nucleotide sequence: TGTGCCAGCAGCTTGGGGGACGGAAAATTTCTCGGGGGCTACACCTTC.

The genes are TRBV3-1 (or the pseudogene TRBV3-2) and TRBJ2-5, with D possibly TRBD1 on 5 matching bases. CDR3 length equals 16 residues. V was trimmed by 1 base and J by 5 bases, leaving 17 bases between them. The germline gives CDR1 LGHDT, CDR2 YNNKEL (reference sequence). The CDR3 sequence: CASSQARRQGYETQYF. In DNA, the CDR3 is TGTGCCAGCAGCCAAGCCCGGCGCCAGGGTTATGAGACCCAGTACTTC.

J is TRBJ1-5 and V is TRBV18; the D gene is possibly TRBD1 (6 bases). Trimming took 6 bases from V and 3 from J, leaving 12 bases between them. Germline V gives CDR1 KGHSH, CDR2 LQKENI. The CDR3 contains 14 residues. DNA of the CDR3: TGTGCCAGCTCGCTCGGGACACCCAATCAGCCCCAGCATTTT. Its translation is CASSLGTPNQPQHF.